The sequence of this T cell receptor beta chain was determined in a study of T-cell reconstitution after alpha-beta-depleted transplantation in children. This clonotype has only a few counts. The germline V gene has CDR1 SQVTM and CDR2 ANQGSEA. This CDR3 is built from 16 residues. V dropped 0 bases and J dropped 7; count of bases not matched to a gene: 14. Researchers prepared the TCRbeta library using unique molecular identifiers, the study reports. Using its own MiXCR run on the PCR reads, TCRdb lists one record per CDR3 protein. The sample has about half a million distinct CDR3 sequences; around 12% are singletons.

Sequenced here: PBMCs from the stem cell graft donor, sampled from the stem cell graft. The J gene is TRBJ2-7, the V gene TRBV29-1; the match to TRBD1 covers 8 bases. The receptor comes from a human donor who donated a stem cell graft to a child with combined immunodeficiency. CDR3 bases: TGCAGCGTTGAAGATCTTCATGGGCAGGGGGCTTGGGAGCAGTACTTC. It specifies CSVEDLHGQGAWEQYF.